Given below is one T cell receptor (beta chain) in context. Its antigen is unidentified. This sample stems from a study of T cells in localized non-small cell lung cancer. The CDR3 covers 17 residues. Germline-derived CDR1 and CDR2 are SGDLS and YYNGEE. V lost 3 bases and J 0 bases, leaving 16 bases between the germline ends. Findings and limits, study-wide: Tumor samples were not multi-region, leaving intratumor heterogeneity unexcluded.

The assay was immunoSEQ multiplex PCR, and TCRdb's table has in-frame clones only and misses some. The table includes 30,000 to 40,000 clones, around 73% detected once. The receptor was derived from a male donor aged 60 or older with stage II squamous cell lung carcinoma. The gene calls are TRBV9 and TRBJ1-3; maybe TRBD1 (5 bases). The starting material was peripheral blood, obtained before any cancer treatment. CDR3 sequence (DNA): TGTGCCAGCAGCGCCGGGGGGACGGCAGGCTCTGGAAACACCATATATTTT. Translation: CASSAGGTAGSGNTIYF.